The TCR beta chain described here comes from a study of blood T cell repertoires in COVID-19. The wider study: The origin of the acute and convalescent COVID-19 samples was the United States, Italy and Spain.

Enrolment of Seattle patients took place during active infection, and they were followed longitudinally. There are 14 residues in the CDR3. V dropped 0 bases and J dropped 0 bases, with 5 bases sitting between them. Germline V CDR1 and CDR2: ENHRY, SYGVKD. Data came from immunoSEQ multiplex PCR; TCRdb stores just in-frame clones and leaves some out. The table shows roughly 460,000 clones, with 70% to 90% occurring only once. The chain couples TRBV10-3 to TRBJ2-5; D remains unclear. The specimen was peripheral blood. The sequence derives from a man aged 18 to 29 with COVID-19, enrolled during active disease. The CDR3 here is CAISESQNQETQYF. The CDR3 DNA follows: TGTGCCATCAGTGAGTCCCAGAACCAAGAGACCCAGTACTTC.